This TCR beta chain stems from a study of cytomegalovirus exposure and HLA in healthy donors. Study-wide points: The authors excluded some V segments, including TRBV6-2 and TRBV6-3, as indistinguishable.

The V gene end was trimmed by 1 base and the J gene end by 6 bases; junction bases not matched to a gene: 7. Germline V gene sequence: CDR1 SGHRS, CDR2 YFSETQ. The CDR3 runs to 15 residues. Comments on this clone: The antigen remains undetermined.

It was with 60 Vbeta and 13 Jbeta primers that the PCR ran. Produced via immunoSEQ multiplex PCR; TCRdb's table is partial and in-frame only. The sample holds around 150,000 clones; around four fifths are singletons and the top ten take about 7.4%. This sequence was found in a woman between 45 and 65 years old in good health and CMV-seropositive. The chain recombines TRBV5-1 with TRBJ1-2; 9 bases agree with TRBD1. What was sequenced was PBMCs. The CDR3 nucleotides read TGCGCCAGCAGCTTGCAGGGACAGGGCGTCGATGGCTACACCTTC. This sequence encodes CASSLQGQGVDGYTF.